This T cell receptor (beta chain) was sequenced in a study of OX40 agonist ivuxolimab in advanced cancers. Overall study context: The dose-escalation cohort was around 83% male, with a mean age of around 54 years, ranging about 23 to 79. Study-wide results and limits: At 0.1 to 3.0 mg/kg and by week 6, CD4+ and CD8+ T cells in the blood had expanded clonally.

Assay used: immunoSEQ multiplex PCR; TCRdb lists only in-frame clones, some missing. The repertoire holds 60,000 to 70,000 clones, with approximately 78% as singletons. With V trimmed by 5 bases and J by 2 bases, 3 bases remained unmatched. Germline-derived CDR1 and CDR2 are SGHTA and FQGNSA. There are 14 residues in the CDR3. About this clone itself: Its antigen is unidentified.

The rearrangement uses TRBV7-2 and TRBJ1-3, with TRBD1 matching over 7 bases. This clonotype was obtained from an adult with an advanced solid tumor such as melanoma, head and neck, liver or kidney cancer. This material consisted of CD4+ or CD8+ T cells sorted from blood, taken in a trial of the OX40 agonist ivuxolimab. The CDR3 reads CASSRGTAGNTIYF. The CDR3, as DNA: TGTGCCAGCAGCCGAGGGACAGCTGGAAACACCATATATTTT.